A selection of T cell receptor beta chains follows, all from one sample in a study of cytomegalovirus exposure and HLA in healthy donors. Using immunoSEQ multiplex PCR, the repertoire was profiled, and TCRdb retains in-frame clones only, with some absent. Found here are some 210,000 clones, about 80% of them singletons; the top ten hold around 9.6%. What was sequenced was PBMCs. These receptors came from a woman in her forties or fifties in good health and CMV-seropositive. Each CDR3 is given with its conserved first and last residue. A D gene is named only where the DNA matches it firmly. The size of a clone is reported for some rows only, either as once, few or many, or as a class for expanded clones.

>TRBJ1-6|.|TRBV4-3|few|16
TGCGCCAGCAGCCAAGGTGGAGACAGGTGGAATTCACCCCTCCACTTT
CASSQGGDRWNSPLHF
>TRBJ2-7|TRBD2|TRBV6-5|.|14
TGTGCCAGCAGTGAACGGACTAGCTCCTACGAGCAGTACTTC
CASSERTSSYEQYF
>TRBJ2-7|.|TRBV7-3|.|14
TGTGCCAGCAGCTCCGGGCCAGGGGACTACGAGCAGTACTTC
CASSSGPGDYEQYF
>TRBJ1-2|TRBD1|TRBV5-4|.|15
TGTGCCAGCAGCTTCCGGGACAGAGGTGACTATGGCTACACCTTC
CASSFRDRGDYGYTF
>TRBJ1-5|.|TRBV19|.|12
TGTGCCAGTAGTATAGGAGGGCAGCCCCAGCATTTT
CASSIGGQPQHF
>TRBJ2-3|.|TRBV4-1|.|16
TGCGCCAGCAGCCAGAGCAGCGTCTTTGGCACAGATACGCAGTATTTT
CASSQSSVFGTDTQYF
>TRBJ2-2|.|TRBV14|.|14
TGTGCCAGCAGCCAAGGTGGCTTCACCGGGGAGCTGTTTTTT
CASSQGGFTGELFF
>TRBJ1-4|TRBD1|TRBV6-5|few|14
TGTGCCAGCAGCTTGACAGGGGCGGGTGAAAAACTGTTTTTT
CASSLTGAGEKLFF
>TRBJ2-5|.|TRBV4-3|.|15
TGCGCCAGCAGCCAAGATGGGGCGGAACAAGAGACCCAGTACTTC
CASSQDGAEQETQYF
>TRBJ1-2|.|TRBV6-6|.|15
TGTGCCAGCAGGCCAACAGGAGACGCTAACTATGGCTACACCTTC
CASRPTGDANYGYTF
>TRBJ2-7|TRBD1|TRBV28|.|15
TGTGCCAGCAGTTTAGGCGGGACAGGATCCGACGAGCAGTACTTC
CASSLGGTGSDEQYF
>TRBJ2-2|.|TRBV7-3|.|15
TGTGCCAGCAGCTTCGGATCGGTCGGGACCGGGGAGCTGTTTTTT
CASSFGSVGTGELFF
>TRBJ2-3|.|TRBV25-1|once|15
TGTGCCAGCAGTGAATACACAGGGAGCACAGATACGCAGTATTTT
CASSEYTGSTDTQYF
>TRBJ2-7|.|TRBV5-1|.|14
TGCGCCAGCAGCTTGCCGGGACTTATCTACGAGCAGTACTTC
CASSLPGLIYEQYF
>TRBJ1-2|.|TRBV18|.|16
TGTGCCAGCTCACCACGAAGCAGCGGTCCTAACTATGGCTACACCTTC
CASSPRSSGPNYGYTF
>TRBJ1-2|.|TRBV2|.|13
TGTGCCAGCAGCGTTACCTACAGGGATGGCTACACCTTC
CASSVTYRDGYTF
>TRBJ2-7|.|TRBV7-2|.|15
TGTGCCAGCAGCTTAGCGGGAACATTCGACTATGAGCAGTACTTC
CASSLAGTFDYEQYF
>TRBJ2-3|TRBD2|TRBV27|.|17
TGTGCCACCAGTCCCGCGGGGGGCCGTCTCAGCACAGATACGCAGTATTTT
CATSPAGGRLSTDTQYF
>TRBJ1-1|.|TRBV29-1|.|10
TGCAGCGTTCCGGACACTGAAGCTTTCTTT
CSVPDTEAFF
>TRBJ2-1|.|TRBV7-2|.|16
TGTGCCAGCAGCTTAGATTCCGCTACCTCCTACAATGAGCAGTTCTTC
CASSLDSATSYNEQFF
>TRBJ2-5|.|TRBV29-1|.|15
TGCAGCGTTGGACCCTCCCTTTTGGGCGGGGAGACCCAGTACTTC
CSVGPSLLGGETQYF
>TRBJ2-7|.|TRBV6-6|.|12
TGTGCCAGCAGTGGCGAGGCCTACGAGCAGTACTTC
CASSGEAYEQYF
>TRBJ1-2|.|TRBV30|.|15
TGTGCCTGGAACCCGCGGGGCACGACGAACTATGGCTACACCTTC
CAWNPRGTTNYGYTF
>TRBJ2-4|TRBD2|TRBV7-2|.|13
TGTGCCAGCAGGGGCAAGGGGAGGGACATTCAGTACTTC
CASRGKGRDIQYF
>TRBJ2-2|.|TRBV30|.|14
TGTGCCTGGAGTGAAACACAGGGTCTTGGGGAGCTGTTTTTT
CAWSETQGLGELFF
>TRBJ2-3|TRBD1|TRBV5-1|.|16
TGCGCCAGCAGCTTGGTTGGACAGGGGGCTTTGGATACGCAGTATTTT
CASSLVGQGALDTQYF
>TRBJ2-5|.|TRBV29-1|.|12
TGCAGCGTTCAATACCACATCCAGACCCAGTACTTC
CSVQYHIQTQYF
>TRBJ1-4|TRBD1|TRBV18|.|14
TGTGCCAGCTCATCGGGACAGTTTAATGAAAAACTGTTTTTT
CASSSGQFNEKLFF
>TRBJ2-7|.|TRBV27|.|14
TGTGCCAGCAGTTCCCTCCCCATTAGCTACGAGCAGTACTTC
CASSSLPISYEQYF
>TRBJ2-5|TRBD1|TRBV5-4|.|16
TGTGCCAGCAGCTTGCCCCGACAGGGGGCACAAGAGACCCAGTACTTC
CASSLPRQGAQETQYF
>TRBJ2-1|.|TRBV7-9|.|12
TGTGCCAGCAGCTTTCGGGGAGCTGAGCAGTTCTTC
CASSFRGAEQFF
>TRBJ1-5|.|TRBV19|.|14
TGTGCCAGTAGCCGCAGCTATGCGGTCCAGCCCCAGCATTTT
CASSRSYAVQPQHF
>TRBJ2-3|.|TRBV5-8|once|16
TGTGCCAGCAGCTGGGGCAACAGGGTCCGCACAGATACGCAGTATTTT
CASSWGNRVRTDTQYF
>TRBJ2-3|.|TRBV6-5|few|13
TGTGCCAGCAGTTACTCCGGGGTGGGTACGCAGTATTTT
CASSYSGVGTQYF
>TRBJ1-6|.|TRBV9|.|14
TGTGCCAGCAGCGTAGTCCCATATAATTCACCCCTCCACTTT
CASSVVPYNSPLHF
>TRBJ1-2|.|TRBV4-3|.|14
TGCGCCAGCAGCCAAGGGTTGGGAGGCTATGGCTACACCTTC
CASSQGLGGYGYTF
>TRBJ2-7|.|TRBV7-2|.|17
TGTGCCAGCAGCCCCAGTTTTCCGGGGAGGATAGTAGCCGAGCAGTACTTC
CASSPSFPGRIVAEQYF
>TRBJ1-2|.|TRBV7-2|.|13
TGTGCCAGCAGCTTCTCGCAGGTCGGCGGCTACACCTTC
CASSFSQVGGYTF
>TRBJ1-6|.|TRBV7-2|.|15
TGTGCCAGCAGCCCCTGGAGAGGGGGTAATTCACCCCTCCACTTT
CASSPWRGGNSPLHF
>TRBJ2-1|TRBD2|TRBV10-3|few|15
TGTGCCATCAACACTAGCGGGCGCGATACCAATGAGCAGTTCTTC
CAINTSGRDTNEQFF
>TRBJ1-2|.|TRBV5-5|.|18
TGTGCCAGCAGCCCAACCGTTCTACAGGGCCTAGCTAACTATGGCTACACCTTC
CASSPTVLQGLANYGYTF
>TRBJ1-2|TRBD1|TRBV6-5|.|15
TGTGCCAGCAGTTACACGACCGGGACAGGGAACGGCTACACCTTC
CASSYTTGTGNGYTF
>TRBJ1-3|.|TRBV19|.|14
TGTGCCAGTAGAAAACAGAGCTCTGGAAACACCATATATTTT
CASRKQSSGNTIYF
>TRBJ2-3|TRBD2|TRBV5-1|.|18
TGCGCCAGCAGCACAACGGGACTAGCGGGGACGAGCACAGATACGCAGTATTTT
CASSTTGLAGTSTDTQYF
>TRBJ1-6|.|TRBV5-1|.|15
TGCGCCAGCAGCTTGAATGTAGGGGGGGGTTCACCCCTCCACTTT
CASSLNVGGGSPLHF